This TCR beta chain was identified in a study of blood T cell repertoires in COVID-19 (dated by TCRdb to the early 2020s). In terms of the full investigation: The collaborator samples originated in the United States, Italy and Spain and spanned the acute and convalescent phases of COVID-19. The prospective study material was composed of cDNA or gDNA derived from T cells, B-cell-depleted T cells, or PBMCs. Deeply sampled blood TCRbeta repertoires from subjects exposed to, actively infected with, or recovered from COVID-19 were included in the dataset. The repertoires were made available in a free public database intended to serve as a resource for research on the immune response to SARS-CoV-2. The samples were drawn from two sources: the first 160 participants of the ongoing ImmuneRACE study, and 1,200 or so subjects contributed by 6 global collaborators. A de-identified subject ID, COVID-19 status, age in years and sex were almost always included in the sample metadata. HLA class I and class II types, where available, came from metadata supplied by the sample provider rather than from assay-based typing. Overall results and qualifications from the work: The quantity of clinical and demographic metadata differed by source and by participant and was supplied without curation.

CDR1 and CDR2 were assigned from the germline V gene (reference sequence) as LGHDT and YNNKEL. Trimming at the junction amounts to 1 base on V and 1 base on J, and the germline ends lie 11 bases apart. Measured from the cysteine to the phenylalanine, the CDR3 is 16 residues long. Solely the CDR3 DNA is kept, with 48 bases framed from the first base. For this clone: The target of this receptor is not known. It has no much larger one-base neighbor in the sample; base qualities were not kept.

TCRbeta CDR3 regions were amplified from genomic DNA using the immunoSEQ Assay, a bias-controlled multiplex PCR. The study's own analysis went as follows. The number of nucleated cells in each sample was estimated from the amplification of reference gene primers within the assay. To quantify the absolute abundance of each unique TCRbeta CDR3 rearrangement, sequence reads were collapsed and filtered. Productive Simpson clonality was computed per sample as the square root of Simpson's diversity index over productive rearrangements. In TCRdb, the immuneACCESS table is reduced to in-frame sequences with V and J assigned. These tables do not hold every clone; where another copy was compared, an unresolved V gene accounts for under half, and the others remain unexplained. The V and J calls and clone size come from that table; D and trimming were worked out from the DNA. Here the sample has about 71,000 clones; 70% to 90% occur a single time. The ten largest clonotypes hold under 8% of the sample.

Whole blood was collected in K2EDTA tubes by collaborating institutions according to the institutions' own protocols. For TCRbeta analysis, collaborators shipped samples in one of three forms: frozen whole blood, isolated PBMCs, or DNA extracted from either of those sample types. This receptor was identified in a man aged 50 or older with active COVID-19. Sequences were obtained from peripheral blood. The receptor chain draws on TRBV3-1 (or the pseudogene TRBV3-2) and TRBJ2-1; TRBD2 is perhaps the D gene, given 6 matching bases. The DNA sequence is as follows: TGTGCCAGCAGCCAAGGGTCCGGGAGATCCTACAATGAGCAGTTCTTC. Its protein product is CASSQGSGRSYNEQFF.